This TCR beta chain comes out of a study of PD-1 blockade in classical Hodgkin lymphoma. Method: immunoSEQ multiplex PCR; TCRdb's copy keeps in-frame clones and lacks some. Of 100,000 or so clones listed, more than 70% are singletons. The CDR3 loop spans 16 amino acids. The ends lost 2 bases at V and 5 bases at J; junction bases unmatched: 11. Germline V lookup: CDR1 SGDLS, CDR2 YYNGEE. Overall study findings and caveats: The causes of the repertoire differences, possibly disease activity or prior therapy, remain undefined.

Time point described: cycle 4 day 1 (C4D1), after less than 7 weeks of nivolumab. All patients experienced relapse after autologous stem cell transplantation, and brentuximab vedotin exposure was variable. Concerning this clone: The antigen is not known.

This sequence was found in a human donor with classical Hodgkin lymphoma. Source: peripheral blood mononuclear cells (PBMCs), taken before the fourth cycle of nivolumab. The chain has TRBV9 and TRBJ2-5; 8 bases match TRBD2. DNA of the CDR3: TGTGCCAGCAGCGTGGGCGGGGGGCAACTTGGGGAGACCCAGTACTTC. Encoded protein: CASSVGGGQLGETQYF.